The 27 T cell receptor beta chains presented below share a single source sample, sequenced in a study of shared clonotypes between healthy human individuals. Here immunoSEQ multiplex PCR was the method, and the copy in TCRdb shows in-frame clones only, minus some. The sample contains some 350,000 clones, 74% of which appear only once. The sequenced material came from memory CD4+ T cells sorted from blood. The subset is: CD45RA-negative fraction. The receptor set was obtained from a man aged 30 to 39 in good health.

Concerning this clone: Additional DNA sequences in this sample encode the identical CDR3. The chain carries TRBV5-4 and TRBJ1-1, with 7 nucleotides matching TRBD1. This CDR3 is built from 14 residues. Germline CDR1 SGHNT, CDR2 YYREEE (reference sequence). The V segment lost 2 bases and the J segment 0 bases; nucleotides outside the gene matches: 1. The CDR3 loop is CASSLGGMNTEAFF. As DNA, the CDR3 is TGTGCCAGCAGCTTAGGGGGCATGAACACTGAAGCTTTCTTT.

This clone turned up a few times. V is TRBV15 and J is TRBJ2-7; D not resolved. Trimming shortened V by 0 bases and J by 7 bases, and 16 bases separated the two germline ends. The CDR3 contains 15 residues. CDR1 and CDR2 (germline): LNHNV, YYDKDF (reference sequence). The CDR3 here is CATSRDRGPRQEQYF. As DNA, the CDR3 is TGTGCCACCAGCAGAGATCGAGGCCCCCGTCAGGAGCAGTACTTC.

This chain joins TRBV4-1 and TRBJ1-1, with 7 bases matching TRBD1. Trimming removed 4 bases from V and 0 bases from J; junction bases left unmatched: 8. This CDR3 spans 16 amino acids. Per the germline V gene, CDR1 is MGHRA and CDR2 is YSYEKL. CDR3 DNA: TGCGCCAGCAGCCCACACCCGGGACAGCTGAACACTGAAGCTTTCTTT. It specifies CASSPHPGQLNTEAFF.

A note on this clone: The same CDR3 is also encoded by other DNA sequences in this sample. The genes are TRBV7-9 and TRBJ2-7; the D gene is possibly TRBD1 (5 bases). Germline CDR1 is SEHNR and CDR2 is FQNEAQ (reference sequence). V lost 0 bases and J 2 bases, leaving 11 bases between the germline ends. There are 15 residues in the CDR3. The CDR3 sequence: CASSLAGQGAYEQYF. The CDR3 DNA is TGTGCCAGCAGCTTAGCGGGGCAGGGTGCCTACGAGCAGTACTTC.

The genes are TRBV5-4 and TRBJ1-5; no firm D call. The V end lost 2 bases, the J end lost 6 bases, and 9 bases lay between the germline ends. From germline, CDR1 is SGHNT and CDR2 YYREEE (reference sequence). CDR3 length equals 13 residues. The CDR3 is CASSFFSSQPQHF. The CDR3 DNA follows: TGTGCCAGCAGCTTTTTTTCAAGTCAGCCCCAGCATTTT.

Details on this clone: The same CDR3 is also encoded by other DNA sequences in this sample. CDR3 sequence (DNA): TGCGCCAGCAGCCTGGGACAGTACAATGAGCAGTTCTTC. It yields the protein CASSLGQYNEQFF. The chain recombines TRBV5-1 with TRBJ2-1; 7 nucleotides match TRBD1. V lost 4 bases and J lost 4; bases outside the gene matches: 2. Germline assignment: CDR1 SGHRS and CDR2 YFSETQ. The CDR3 is 13 residues long.

This clone was detected once. The chain combines TRBV5-1 with TRBJ2-4, with a weak D call TRBD1 (5 bases). Germline V gives CDR1 SGHRS, CDR2 YFSETQ. CDR3 length equals 15 residues. V was pared by 4 bases and J by 2 bases, with 13 bases between. In nucleotides, the CDR3 is TGCGCCAGCAGCCAGGGTGGGCTGACCAAAAACATTCAGTACTTC. Amino acids: CASSQGGLTKNIQYF.

This chain joins TRBV13 and TRBJ2-5; 10 nucleotides line up with TRBD1. The V segment lost 5 bases and the J segment 2 bases; nucleotides outside the gene matches: 8. Germline V gene data show CDR1 as PRHDT and CDR2 as FYEKMQ (reference sequence). CDR3 size: 16 residues. The CDR3 region is CASSGSDRGRQETQYF. CDR3 bases: TGTGCCAGCAGCGGATCGGACAGGGGGAGACAAGAGACCCAGTACTTC. Full variable domain (remainder filled in from reference TRBV13 and TRBJ2-5): AAGVIQSPRHLIKEKRETATLKCYPIPRHDTVYWYQQGPGQDPQFLISFYEKMQSDKGSIPDRFSAQQFSDYHSELNMSSLELGDSALYFCASSGSDRGRQETQYFGPGTRLLVL.

The chain uses TRBV30 and TRBJ2-1, with TRBD2 identical over 11 bases. CDR3 length: 14 residues. Losses at the gene ends were 6 bases for V and 4 bases for J; bases not matched to a gene: 5. Germline-derived CDR1 and CDR2 are GTSNPN and SVGIG (reference sequence). Here the CDR3 DNA reads TGTGCCTGCCTTAGCGGGAGGGTATACAATGAGCAGTTCTTC. It is translated as CACLSGRVYNEQFF.

This chain connects TRBV7-6 to TRBJ2-3; the D gene is possibly TRBD2 (6 bases). V shed 0 bases and J shed 0 bases, with 7 bases lying between them. This CDR3 region has 15 residues. In germline, CDR1 is SGHVS, CDR2 FNYEAQ. This CDR3 reads CASSLALASTDTQYF. The CDR3 DNA follows: TGTGCCAGCAGCTTAGCGCTAGCGAGCACAGATACGCAGTATTTT.

This chain joins TRBV29-1 and TRBJ2-7; the match to TRBD1 covers 9 bases. This CDR3 region has 15 residues. Germline trimming cut 5 bases from V and 3 bases from J; bases unmatched to any gene: 11. Germline V lookup: CDR1 SQVTM, CDR2 ANQGSEA. CDR3 sequence: CSVKYTGQGRYEQYF. In nucleotides, the CDR3 is TGCAGCGTTAAGTACACGGGACAGGGCCGCTACGAGCAGTACTTC.

This chain connects TRBV10-3 to TRBJ2-7; 8 bases are a match to TRBD1. CDR1 ENHRY and CDR2 SYGVKD come from the germline V gene. V dropped 0 bases and J dropped 2; count of bases not matched to a gene: 6. The CDR3 consists of 16 residues. The CDR3 coding sequence is TGTGCCATCAGTGAGTCTGGACAGGGAAGGACCTACGAGCAGTACTTC. Protein sequence: CAISESGQGRTYEQYF.

V usage is TRBV18 and J usage is TRBJ2-1; TRBD2 matches 7 bases. The CDR3 is 13 amino acids. Looked up from germline, CDR1 is KGHSH and CDR2 is LQKENI. V lost 0 bases, J lost 12 bases, and 5 bases stayed unmatched. In nucleotides, the CDR3 is TGTGCCAGCTCACCACCATCGGGGGGTGTGCAGTTCTTC. Translating gives CASSPPSGGVQFF. Complete variable domain (other parts from reference TRBV18 and TRBJ2-1): NAGVMQNPRHLVRRRGQEARLRCSPMKGHSHVYWYRQLPEEGLKFMVYLQKENIIDESGMPKERFSAEFPKEGPSILRIQQVVRGDSAAYFCASSPPSGGVQFFGPGTRLTVL.

J is TRBJ2-4 and V is TRBV5-1; D perhaps matches TRBD1 (6 bases). Germline CDR1 SGHRS, CDR2 YFSETQ. Trimming left V 4 bases short and J 3 bases short, with 14 bases between. This CDR3 is 15 amino acids long. CDR3 in amino acids: CASSPTAGDKNIQYF. CDR3 in DNA: TGCGCCAGCAGCCCGACCGCAGGGGACAAAAACATTCAGTACTTC.

The rearrangement links TRBV9 to TRBJ2-3, with TRBD2 matching 12 bases. Trimming at V came to 3 bases and at J to 6 bases, leaving 8 bases not matched to a gene. CDR3 length: 16 amino acids. From germline, CDR1 is SGDLS and CDR2 YYNGEE. CDR3 sequence: CASSAETSGSRDTQYF. The CDR3 nucleotides read TGTGCCAGCAGCGCAGAGACTAGCGGGAGCCGTGATACGCAGTATTTT.

The chain combines TRBV19 with TRBJ2-7; TRBD2 agrees at 7 bases. The CDR3 consists of 15 residues. V trimming: 3 bases; J trimming: 0 bases; junction bases outside the gene matches: 5. The germline V gene has CDR1 LNHDA and CDR2 SQIVND (reference sequence). The CDR3 spells CASSMGGSLSYEQYF. CDR3 sequence (DNA): TGTGCCAGTAGTATGGGAGGGAGTCTCTCCTACGAGCAGTACTTC.

The V and J genes are TRBV11-2 and TRBJ2-7; no reliable D call. From germline, CDR1 is SGHAT and CDR2 FQNNGV. This CDR3 spans 15 amino acids. Deletions cut 4 bases from V and 3 bases from J, with 16 bases between. The chain's CDR3 is CASSWSTTLGYEQYF. DNA for the CDR3: TGTGCCAGCAGCTGGAGTACGACACTGGGCTACGAGCAGTACTTC.

A single count supports this clone. The rearrangement links TRBV19 to TRBJ2-6; D is perhaps TRBD1 or TRBD2 (6 bases each). The CDR3 sequence is 15 residues long. Germline CDR1 is LNHDA and CDR2 is SQIVND (reference sequence). V was cut by 5 bases and J by 2 bases, with 10 bases left in between. The CDR3 DNA reads TGTGCCAGTAGTGTACGGGGGCCTGGGGCCAACGTCCTGACTTTC. Its translation is CASSVRGPGANVLTF.

As regards this clone: A single base is all that separates this from a far larger clone, so a read error is likely. Other DNA sequences of this sample code for an identical CDR3. The chain couples TRBV7-2 to TRBJ2-1; 8 bases line up with TRBD2. CDR3 length equals 15 residues. J was trimmed by 0 bases and V by 3 bases; bases with no gene match: 1. The V gene's germline CDR1 is SGHTA and CDR2 FQGNSA. This CDR3 is CASSLGTSSYNEQFF. CDR3 DNA: TGTGCCAGCAGCTTGGGGACTAGCTCCTACAATGAGCAGTTCTTC.

This clone appeared many times. This chain links TRBV16 with TRBJ1-5, with D possibly being TRBD1 (5 bases). This CDR3 has 15 amino acids. Germline V gene lookup returns CDR1 KGHSY and CDR2 FQNENV. V was trimmed by 0 bases and J by 7 bases, leaving 13 bases between them. For the CDR3, the DNA is TGTGCCAGCAGCCAATCATCGGGGGTAAGGCAGCCCCAGCATTTT. Its translation is CASSQSSGVRQPQHF.

This chain connects TRBV2 to TRBJ2-1; possible D gene TRBD2, 6 bases. The CDR3 has 12 amino acids. Germline assignment: CDR1 SNHLY and CDR2 FYNNEI. The V gene lost 7 bases and the J gene lost 6 bases, with 10 bases spanning the gap. The CDR3 protein is CASIELANEQFF. CDR3 DNA: TGTGCCAGCATAGAACTAGCCAATGAGCAGTTCTTC.

The chain couples TRBV5-1 to TRBJ2-2, with 8 bases fitting TRBD2. The germline V gene encodes CDR1 SGHRS and CDR2 YFSETQ. The CDR3 is made up of 19 amino acids. J was trimmed by 6 bases and V by 6 bases; bases with no gene match: 22. CDR3 in amino acids: CASTTKIVAGSSSAGELFF. The CDR3 DNA reads TGCGCCAGCACCACGAAGATTGTAGCGGGATCCAGTTCCGCCGGGGAGCTGTTTTTT.

Comments on this clone: The junction departs from germline at one end; a sequencing error may be responsible. V is TRBV7-7 and J is TRBJ2-3, with 8 nucleotides matching TRBD1. The germline V gene encodes CDR1 SSHAT and CDR2 FNYEAQ (reference sequence). The length of the CDR3 is 15 residues. The CDR3 bases are TGTGCTAGCAGCTTGTCCACAGGGGGTACAGATACGCAGTATTTT. Protein product: CASSLSTGGTDTQYF.

V gene TRBV11-2 combines with J gene TRBJ2-7; D is perhaps TRBD1 or TRBD2 (5 bases each). V gave up 8 bases and J gave up 6 bases, with 20 bases separating them. The germline CDR1 and CDR2 sequences are SGHAT and FQNNGV. The CDR3 has 14 residues. The CDR3 nucleotides are TGTGCCAGCTCCCCTCTCCGGGGAAGGGGCGAGCAGTACTTC. This translates into CASSPLRGRGEQYF.

The rearrangement links TRBV28 to TRBJ2-1; D call uncertain. Trimming took off 2 bases at V and 1 base at J, with 12 bases between the two ends. CDR1 and CDR2 from the germline V gene are MDHEN and SYDVKM. The CDR3 contains 16 residues. CDR3 region: CASSLNGAGSYNEQFF. CDR3 in DNA: TGTGCCAGCAGTTTAAATGGAGCCGGGTCCTACAATGAGCAGTTCTTC.

This chain connects TRBV25-1 to TRBJ2-1; D gene unclear. Germline-derived CDR1 and CDR2 are MGHDK and SYGVNS. The CDR3 covers 16 residues. Trimming cost V 1 base and J 4 bases, with 14 bases left between them. The DNA for the CDR3 is TGTGCCAGCAGTGAATCTGGCCCCCGGCCTTACAATGAGCAGTTCTTC. Residues: CASSESGPRPYNEQFF.

The chain recombines TRBV10-3 with TRBJ1-3; D remains ambiguous. This CDR3 region has 15 residues. The germline V and J ends were trimmed by 2 bases and 0 bases, with 8 bases remaining between them. Germline lookup yields CDR1 ENHRY and CDR2 SYGVKD. The CDR3 bases are TGTGCCATCAGTGAGGTCAGGCCCTCTGGAAACACCATATATTTT. Translated: CAISEVRPSGNTIYF.